Each of the 23 T cell receptor beta chains below was sequenced from the same sample in a study of human T cells and chemical hapten exposure. Time point here: pre-sensitization, week 0. The treatment here: therapeutic diphenylcyclopropenone sensitization with weekly scalp DPC. Via MiXCR, TCRdb re-called the RACE reads, giving one row per CDR3 protein. The sample has approximately 77,000 distinct CDR3 sequences, around 13% seen once. This sample comprised whole blood, obtained in connection with sensitization to the hapten diphenylcyclopropenone (DPC). These receptors were taken from a woman between 45 and 65 years old with alopecia areata. Some clones in this sample may be carry-over from other donors' samples.

CDR3 residues: CASSLGDRGPIDTQYF. The DNA for the CDR3 is TGTGCCAGCAGTCTTGGGGACAGGGGCCCGATAGATACGCAGTATTTT. This sequence joins TRBV11-2 and TRBJ2-3, with 10 bases aligning to TRBD1. This CDR3 contains 16 residues. With 6 bases clipped from V and 5 bases from J, the junction kept 11 bases outside the gene matches. Germline V gives CDR1 SGHAT, CDR2 FQNNGV.

This clonotype has only a few counts. This CDR3 reads CASRLRGRETQYF. CDR3 in DNA: TGTGCCAGCAGGCTCAGGGGCAGGGAGACCCAGTACTTC. This chain connects TRBV13 to TRBJ2-5, with a possible D match to TRBD1 (6 bases). The ends were cut back, 6 bases at V and 5 bases at J, with 13 bases in the middle. CDR3 size: 13 residues. Germline CDR1 PRHDT, CDR2 FYEKMQ (reference sequence).

The chain is built from TRBV29-1 and TRBJ2-3; TRBD2 matches at 10 bases. Per the germline V gene, CDR1 is SQVTM and CDR2 is ANQGSEA. Unmatched junction bases numbered 1, after V lost 7 bases and J lost 3 bases. The CDR3 sequence is 12 residues long. The chain's CDR3 is CSGTSGTDTQYF. DNA of the CDR3: TGCAGCGGGACTAGCGGAACAGATACGCAGTATTTT.

This chain links TRBV7-9 with TRBJ2-3; D not resolved. Trimming took 4 bases from V and 10 from J, leaving 15 bases between them. This CDR3 comprises 13 residues. Germline V gene sequence: CDR1 SEHNR, CDR2 FQNEAQ (reference sequence). The CDR3 loop is CASSSTKGASQYF. The CDR3 DNA reads as TGTGCCAGCAGCTCAACCAAAGGCGCGTCGCAGTATTTT.

This clonotype was found many times. This chain joins TRBV28 and TRBJ1-1; no clear D. CDR1 is MDHEN and CDR2 is SYDVKM in the germline V gene. The CDR3 is 15 residues long. Between the trimmed V and J ends, which lost 1 base and 1 base, there was a span of 10 bases. CDR3 region: CASSLLSRKNTEAFF. In nucleotides, the CDR3 is TGTGCCAGCAGTTTATTATCCAGGAAGAACACTGAAGCTTTCTTT.

This clonotype was counted ten times or more. This sequence joins TRBV28 and TRBJ1-1, with 7 bases fitting TRBD1. The CDR3 has 15 residues. The germline V gene has CDR1 MDHEN and CDR2 SYDVKM. Trimming removed 5 bases from V and 5 bases from J; junction bases left unmatched: 11. The CDR3 spells CASSRTGVTLTEAFF. CDR3 coding DNA: TGTGCCAGCAGTCGGACAGGAGTGACTTTGACTGAAGCTTTCTTT.

The count of this clonotype is one. This sequence joins TRBV28 and TRBJ2-7; D is unresolved. Trimming removed 7 bases at V and 4 bases at J, with 20 bases between. The CDR3 is 15 amino acids. Germline-derived CDR1 and CDR2 are MDHEN and SYDVKM. The CDR3 sequence is CASNVRDGVSYEQYF. CDR3 sequence (DNA): TGTGCCAGCAATGTGCGAGACGGCGTCTCTTACGAGCAGTACTTC.

The V gene is TRBV20-1, the J gene TRBJ2-5; D uncertain. Trimming removed 0 bases from V and 1 base from J, with 9 bases in between. The CDR3 is 14 residues long. Germline assignment: CDR1 DFQATT and CDR2 SNEGSKA (reference sequence). CDR3 coding DNA: TGCAGTGCTAGAGATCTACGGCTCCAAGAGACCCAGTACTTC. As protein: CSARDLRLQETQYF.

Only a few counts were recorded for this clonotype. The genes are TRBV20-1 and TRBJ2-3; 7 nucleotides align to TRBD1. The germline gives CDR1 DFQATT, CDR2 SNEGSKA (reference sequence). V shed 5 bases and J 3 bases; nucleotides not matched to a gene: 5. This CDR3 spans 13 amino acids. The CDR3 loop is CSAWDRATDTQYF. The CDR3 DNA is TGCAGTGCTTGGGACAGAGCAACAGATACGCAGTATTTT.

This clonotype was picked up a small number of times. The chain has TRBV27 and TRBJ2-7; 10 bases line up with TRBD2. The CDR3 is made up of 17 amino acids. The ends lost 0 bases at V and 7 bases at J; junction bases unmatched: 12. The germline V gene has CDR1 MNHEY and CDR2 SMNVEV (reference sequence). The CDR3 bases are TGTGCCAGCAGTTTATCGATTCCTATAGCGGGAGGAGGGGAGCAGTACTTC. Its protein is CASSLSIPIAGGGEQYF.

This clonotype came up a few times. The chain recombines TRBV7-9 with TRBJ2-7; the match to TRBD1 covers 8 bases. V was clipped by 8 bases and J by 0 bases; unmatched bases: 9. The V gene's germline CDR1 is SEHNR and CDR2 FQNEAQ (reference sequence). This CDR3 has 15 residues. The CDR3 is CASESGTGYSYEQYF. The CDR3 nucleotides read TGTGCCAGCGAGTCCGGGACAGGTTACTCCTACGAGCAGTACTTC.

This clonotype was counted between two and nine times. The chain couples TRBV18 to TRBJ1-1; D possibly corresponds to TRBD1 (5 bases). The V and J ends lost 8 bases and 1 base respectively, with 8 bases between them. In germline, CDR1 is KGHSH, CDR2 LQKENI. This CDR3 has 12 residues. The CDR3 sequence: CASRQTNTEAFF. The DNA for the CDR3 is TGTGCCAGCCGACAGACGAACACTGAAGCTTTCTTT.

This clonotype has more than one count but fewer than ten. The chain uses TRBV5-8 and TRBJ1-6; maybe TRBD1 (6 bases). The CDR3 loop spans 15 amino acids. Germline V lookup: CDR1 SGHTS, CDR2 YDEGEE. V was pared by 2 bases and J by 7 bases, with 13 bases between. This chain's CDR3 is CASSLYRAGNSPLHF. In DNA form, the CDR3 reads TGTGCCAGCAGCTTATACAGGGCGGGAAATTCACCCCTCCACTTT. The whole variable domain, filled in from reference TRBV5-8 and TRBJ1-6, reads EAGVTQSPTHLIKTRGQQATLRCSPISGHTSVYWYQQALGLGLQFLLWYDEGEERNRGNFPPRFSGRQFPNYSSELNVNALELEDSALYLCASSLYRAGNSPLHFGNGTRLTVT.

There are a few counts of this clonotype. This chain uses TRBV15 with TRBJ1-1, with TRBD1 identical over 10 bases. After removal of 5 bases from V and 5 bases from J, the junction contained 14 bases not matched to a gene. This CDR3 is 17 amino acids long. Germline V CDR1 and CDR2: LNHNV, YYDKDF (reference sequence). CDR3 nucleotides: TGTGCCACCAGCCCCGGCGGGGACAGGGGCTCCTGGACTGAAGCTTTCTTT. This gives the protein CATSPGGDRGSWTEAFF.

The chain uses TRBV5-4 and TRBJ2-7, with a tentative D call TRBD2 (5 bases). The CDR3 is 15 amino acids. CDR1 is SGHNT, CDR2 YYREEE, per germline (reference sequence). V was cut by 4 bases and J by 0 bases, with 14 bases left in between. The CDR3 here is CASSLGLDGSYEQYF. The CDR3 nucleotides are TGTGCCAGCAGCCTAGGACTCGATGGCTCCTACGAGCAGTACTTC.

This clonotype was seen a handful of times. The rearrangement uses TRBV20-1 and TRBJ2-4, with no clear D. CDR1 DFQATT and CDR2 SNEGSKA come from the germline V gene (reference sequence). The CDR3 loop spans 11 amino acids. V was pared by 1 base and J by 8 bases, with 6 bases between. The CDR3 DNA reads as TGCAGTGCTAGAGCCTCGGACATTCAGTACTTC. Its protein is CSARASDIQYF.

This rearrangement joins TRBV5-1 to TRBJ2-3, with 10 bases aligning to TRBD2. V trimming: 4 bases; J trimming: 1 base; junction bases outside the gene matches: 3. Germline values: CDR1 SGHRS, CDR2 YFSETQ. The CDR3 runs 15 residues. The CDR3 spells CASSLGTSGTDTQYF. CDR3 DNA sequence: TGCGCCAGCAGCCTCGGGACTAGCGGCACAGATACGCAGTATTTT.

The genes are TRBV9 and TRBJ2-3, with 10 bases fitting TRBD2. Germline V gene data show CDR1 as SGDLS and CDR2 as YYNGEE. The length of the CDR3 is 17 residues. Trimming at V came to 0 bases and at J to 5 bases, leaving 9 bases not matched to a gene. The CDR3 region has the DNA TGTGCCAGCAGCGTAGGAAGGGTAGCGGGAGGAGTAGATACGCAGTATTTT. Translation gives CASSVGRVAGGVDTQYF.

This chain connects TRBV28 to TRBJ2-7; D call uncertain. V shed 5 bases and J shed 3 bases, with 5 bases lying between them. Germline V CDR1 and CDR2: MDHEN, SYDVKM. The CDR3 sequence is 11 residues long. The chain's CDR3 is CASSQDYEQYF. The CDR3 DNA reads as TGTGCCAGCAGTCAGGACTACGAGCAGTACTTC.

This clonotype showed up just a few times. J is TRBJ2-3 and V is TRBV4-2; a possible D gene is TRBD2 (5 bases). V dropped 0 bases and J dropped 4 bases, with 23 bases sitting between them. In germline, CDR1 is LGHNA, CDR2 YNFKEQ. This CDR3 comprises 19 residues. In DNA, the CDR3 is TGTGCCAGCAGCCAAGATAGGGTCTCGAGCGGCCTCACGCCAGATACGCAGTATTTT. It is translated as CASSQDRVSSGLTPDTQYF.

This clonotype was seen more than once but under ten times. V and J are TRBV21-1 and TRBJ1-2. TRBV21-1 is an annotated pseudogene. There are 13 residues in the CDR3. CDR3 sequence reads: CASRTQKFNGYTF. DNA for the CDR3: TGTGCCAGCAGAACTCAGAAATTTAATGGCTACACCTTC.

This clonotype was counted only a few times. The rearrangement links TRBV12-3 or TRBV12-4 to TRBJ2-7; D unresolved. Trimming shortened V by 6 bases and J by 2 bases, and 5 bases separated the two germline ends. This CDR3 is built from 11 residues. CDR3 in DNA: TGTGCCAGCAGCACTCCCTACGAGCAGTACTTC. Amino acid sequence: CASSTPYEQYF.

There are a few counts of this clonotype. CDR3 sequence reads: CASSRPWGQTYEQYF. CDR3 coding DNA: TGTGCCAGCAGCCGACCCTGGGGACAGACCTACGAGCAGTACTTC. The chain employs TRBV7-8 and TRBJ2-7; 7 nucleotides match TRBD1. The CDR3 is 15 residues long. Germline-derived CDR1 and CDR2 are SGHVS and FQNEAQ. Trimming cost V 5 bases and J 2 bases; bases outside gene matches: 9. The whole variable domain, remainder taken from reference TRBV7-8 and TRBJ2-7, is GAGVSQSPRYKVAKRGQDVALRCDPISGHVSLFWYQQALGQGPEFLTYFQNEAQLDKSGLPSDRFFAERPEGSVSTLKIQRTQQEDSAVYLCASSRPWGQTYEQYFGPGTRLTVT.